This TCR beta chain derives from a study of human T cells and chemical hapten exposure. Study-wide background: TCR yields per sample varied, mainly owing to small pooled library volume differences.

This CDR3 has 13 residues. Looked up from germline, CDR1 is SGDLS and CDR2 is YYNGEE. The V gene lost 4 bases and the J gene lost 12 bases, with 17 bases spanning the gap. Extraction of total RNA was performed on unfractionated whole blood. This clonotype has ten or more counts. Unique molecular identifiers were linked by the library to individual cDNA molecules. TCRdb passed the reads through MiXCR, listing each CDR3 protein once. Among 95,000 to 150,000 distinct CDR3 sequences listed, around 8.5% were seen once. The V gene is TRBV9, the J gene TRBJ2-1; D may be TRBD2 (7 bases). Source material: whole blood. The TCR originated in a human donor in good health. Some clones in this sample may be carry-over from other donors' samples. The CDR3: CASSPPGGLWQFF. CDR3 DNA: TGTGCCAGCAGCCCCCCCGGGGGGCTGTGGCAGTTCTTC.